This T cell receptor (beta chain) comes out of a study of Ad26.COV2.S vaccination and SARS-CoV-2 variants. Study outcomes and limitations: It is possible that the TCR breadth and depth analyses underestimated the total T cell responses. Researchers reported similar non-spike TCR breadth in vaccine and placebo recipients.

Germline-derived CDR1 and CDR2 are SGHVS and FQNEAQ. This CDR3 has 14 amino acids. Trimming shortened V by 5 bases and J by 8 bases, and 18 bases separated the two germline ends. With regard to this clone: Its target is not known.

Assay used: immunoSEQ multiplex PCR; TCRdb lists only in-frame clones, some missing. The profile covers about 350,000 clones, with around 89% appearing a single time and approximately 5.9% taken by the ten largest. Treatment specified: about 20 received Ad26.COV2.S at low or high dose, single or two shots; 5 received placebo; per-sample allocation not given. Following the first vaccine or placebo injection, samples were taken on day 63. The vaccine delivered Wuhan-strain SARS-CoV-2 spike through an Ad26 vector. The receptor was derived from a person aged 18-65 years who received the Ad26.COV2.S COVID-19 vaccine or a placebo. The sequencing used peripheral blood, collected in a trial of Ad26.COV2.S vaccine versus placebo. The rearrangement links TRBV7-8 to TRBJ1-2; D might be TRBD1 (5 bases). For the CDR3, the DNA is TGTGCCAGCAGCGAACGACAGCTTTTAAGCGGCTACACCTTC. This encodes CASSERQLLSGYTF. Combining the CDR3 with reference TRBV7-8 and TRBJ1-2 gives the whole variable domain GAGVSQSPRYKVAKRGQDVALRCDPISGHVSLFWYQQALGQGPEFLTYFQNEAQLDKSGLPSDRFFAERPEGSVSTLKIQRTQQEDSAVYLCASSERQLLSGYTFGSGTRLTVV.